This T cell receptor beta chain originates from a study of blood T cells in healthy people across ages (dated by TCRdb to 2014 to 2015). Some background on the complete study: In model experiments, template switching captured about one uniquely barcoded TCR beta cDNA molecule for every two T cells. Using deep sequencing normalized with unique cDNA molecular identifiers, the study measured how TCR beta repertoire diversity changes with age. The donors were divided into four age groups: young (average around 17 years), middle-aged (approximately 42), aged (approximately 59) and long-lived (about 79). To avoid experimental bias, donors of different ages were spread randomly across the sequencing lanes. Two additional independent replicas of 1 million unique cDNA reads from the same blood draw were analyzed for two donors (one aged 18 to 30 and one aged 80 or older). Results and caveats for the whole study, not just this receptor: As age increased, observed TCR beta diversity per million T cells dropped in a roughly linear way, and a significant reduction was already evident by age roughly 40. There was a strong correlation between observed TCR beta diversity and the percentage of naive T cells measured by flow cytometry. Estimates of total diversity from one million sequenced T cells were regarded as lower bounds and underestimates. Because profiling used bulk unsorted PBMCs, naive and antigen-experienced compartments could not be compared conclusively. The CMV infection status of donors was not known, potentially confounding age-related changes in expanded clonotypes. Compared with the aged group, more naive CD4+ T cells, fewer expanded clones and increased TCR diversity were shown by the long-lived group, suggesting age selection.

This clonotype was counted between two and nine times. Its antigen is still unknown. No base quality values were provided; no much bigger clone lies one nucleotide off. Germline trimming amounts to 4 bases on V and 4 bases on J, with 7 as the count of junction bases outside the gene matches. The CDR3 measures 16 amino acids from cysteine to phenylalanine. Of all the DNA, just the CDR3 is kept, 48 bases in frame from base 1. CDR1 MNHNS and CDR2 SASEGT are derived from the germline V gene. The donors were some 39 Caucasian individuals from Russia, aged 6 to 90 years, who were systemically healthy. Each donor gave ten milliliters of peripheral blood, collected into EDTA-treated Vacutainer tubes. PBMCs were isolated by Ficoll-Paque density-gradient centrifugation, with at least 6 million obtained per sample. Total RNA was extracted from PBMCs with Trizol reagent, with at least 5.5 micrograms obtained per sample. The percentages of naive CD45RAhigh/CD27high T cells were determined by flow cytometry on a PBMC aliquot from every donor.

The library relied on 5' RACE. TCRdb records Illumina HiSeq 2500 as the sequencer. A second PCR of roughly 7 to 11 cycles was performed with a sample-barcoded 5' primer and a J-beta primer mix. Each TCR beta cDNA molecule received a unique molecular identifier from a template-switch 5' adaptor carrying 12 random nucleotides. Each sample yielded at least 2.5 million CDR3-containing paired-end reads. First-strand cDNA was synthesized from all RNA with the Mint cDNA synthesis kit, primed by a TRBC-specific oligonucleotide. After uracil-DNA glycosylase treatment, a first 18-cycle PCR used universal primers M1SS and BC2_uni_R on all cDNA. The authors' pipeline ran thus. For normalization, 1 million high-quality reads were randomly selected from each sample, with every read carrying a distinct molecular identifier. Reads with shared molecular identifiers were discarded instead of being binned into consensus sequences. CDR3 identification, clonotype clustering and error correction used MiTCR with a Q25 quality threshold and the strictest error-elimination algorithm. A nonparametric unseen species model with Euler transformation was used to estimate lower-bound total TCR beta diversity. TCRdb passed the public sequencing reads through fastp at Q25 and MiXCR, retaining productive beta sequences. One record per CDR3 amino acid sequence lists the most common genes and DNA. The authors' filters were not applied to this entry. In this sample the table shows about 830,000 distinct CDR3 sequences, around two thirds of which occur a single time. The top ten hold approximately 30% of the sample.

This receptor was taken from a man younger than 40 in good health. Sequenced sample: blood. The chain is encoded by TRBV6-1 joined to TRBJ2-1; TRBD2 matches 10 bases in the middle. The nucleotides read TGTGCCAGCAGTGCTCTAGCGGGGGCGGGTTACAATGAGCAGTTCTTC. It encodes CASSALAGAGYNEQFF.